This paragraph covers one TCR beta chain sequence. Its antigen is currently unknown. Use of 60 Vbeta and 13 Jbeta primers characterized the PCR. The repertoire was sequenced with immunoSEQ multiplex PCR; TCRdb's copy has only in-frame clones and lacks some. The sample lists 55,000 to 70,000 clones, approximately 60% occurring once. This sample stems from a study of cytomegalovirus exposure and HLA in healthy donors. General observations from the study: Apart from CMV serostatus, no immune exposure information was available. A further, later analysis showed that HLA-associated TCR beta chains (compared with equally common others) were more clonally expanded.

The clonotype was recovered from a woman between 50 and 59 years old in good health and CMV-seronegative. The sequenced sample was PBMCs.

The CDR3 spells CASSMTGEGEKLFF. CDR3 DNA sequence: TGCGCCAGCAGCATGACAGGGGAGGGGGAAAAACTGTTTTTT. The V gene is TRBV5-1, the J gene TRBJ1-4; 8 bases align to TRBD1. Unmatched junction bases numbered 7, after V lost 4 bases and J lost 8 bases. Germline V gene lookup returns CDR1 SGHRS and CDR2 YFSETQ. The CDR3 loop spans 14 amino acids.